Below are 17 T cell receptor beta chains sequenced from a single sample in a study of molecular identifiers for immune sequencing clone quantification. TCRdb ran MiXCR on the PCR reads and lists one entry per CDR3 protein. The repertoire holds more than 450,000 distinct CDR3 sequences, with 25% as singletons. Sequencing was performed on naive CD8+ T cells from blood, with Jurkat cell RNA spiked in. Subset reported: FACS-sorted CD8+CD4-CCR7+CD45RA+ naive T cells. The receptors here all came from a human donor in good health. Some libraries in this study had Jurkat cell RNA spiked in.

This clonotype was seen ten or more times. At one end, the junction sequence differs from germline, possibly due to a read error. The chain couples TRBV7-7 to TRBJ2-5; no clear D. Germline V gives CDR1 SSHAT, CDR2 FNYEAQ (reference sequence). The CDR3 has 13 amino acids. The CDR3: CASSFWRQETQYF. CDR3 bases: TGTGCTAGCAGCTTTTGGCGCCAAGAGACCCAGTACTTC. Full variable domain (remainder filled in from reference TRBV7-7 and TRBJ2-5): GAGVSQSPRYKVTKRGQDVTLRCDPISSHATLYWYQQALGQGPEFLTYFNYEAQPDKSGLPSDRFSAERPEGSISTLTIQRTEQRDSAMYRCASSFWRQETQYFGPGTRLLVL.

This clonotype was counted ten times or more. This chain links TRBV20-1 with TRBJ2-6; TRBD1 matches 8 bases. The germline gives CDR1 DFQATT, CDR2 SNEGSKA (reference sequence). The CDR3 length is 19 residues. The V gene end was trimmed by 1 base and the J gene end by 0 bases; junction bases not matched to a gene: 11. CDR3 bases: TGCAGTGCTAGAGTTAATCCGGGACAGGCCTACTCTGGGGCCAACGTCCTGACTTTC. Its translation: CSARVNPGQAYSGANVLTF.

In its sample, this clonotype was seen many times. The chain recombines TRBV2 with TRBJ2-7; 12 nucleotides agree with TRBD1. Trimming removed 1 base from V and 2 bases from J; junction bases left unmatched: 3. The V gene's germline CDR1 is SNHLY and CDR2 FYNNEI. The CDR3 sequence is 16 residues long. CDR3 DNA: TGTGCCAGCAGTGAAGTGGGACAGGGGGCGGCCTACGAGCAGTACTTC. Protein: CASSEVGQGAAYEQYF.

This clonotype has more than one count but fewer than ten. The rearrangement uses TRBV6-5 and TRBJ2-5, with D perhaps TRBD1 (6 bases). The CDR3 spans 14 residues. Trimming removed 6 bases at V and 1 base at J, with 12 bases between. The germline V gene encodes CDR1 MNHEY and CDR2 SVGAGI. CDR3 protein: CASSETGFQETQYF. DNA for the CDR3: TGTGCCAGCAGCGAAACAGGGTTCCAAGAGACCCAGTACTTC.

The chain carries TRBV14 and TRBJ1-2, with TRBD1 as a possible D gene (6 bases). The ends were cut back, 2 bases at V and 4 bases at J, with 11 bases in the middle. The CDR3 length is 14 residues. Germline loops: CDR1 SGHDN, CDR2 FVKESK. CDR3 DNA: TGTGCCAGCAGCCAATTTAAACAGGGCTATGGCTACACCTTC. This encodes CASSQFKQGYGYTF. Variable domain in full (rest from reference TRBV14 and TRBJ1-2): EAGVTQFPSHSVIEKGQTVTLRCDPISGHDNLYWYRRVMGKEIKFLLHFVKESKQDESGMPNNRFLAERTGGTYSTLKVQPAELEDSGVYFCASSQFKQGYGYTFGSGTRLTVV.

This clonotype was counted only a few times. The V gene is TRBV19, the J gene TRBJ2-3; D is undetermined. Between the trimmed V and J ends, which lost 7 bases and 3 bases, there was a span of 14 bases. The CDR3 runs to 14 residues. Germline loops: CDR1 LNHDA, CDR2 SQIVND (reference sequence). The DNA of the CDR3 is TGTGCCAGTACCTCGAACAGACCAACAGATACGCAGTATTTT. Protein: CASTSNRPTDTQYF.

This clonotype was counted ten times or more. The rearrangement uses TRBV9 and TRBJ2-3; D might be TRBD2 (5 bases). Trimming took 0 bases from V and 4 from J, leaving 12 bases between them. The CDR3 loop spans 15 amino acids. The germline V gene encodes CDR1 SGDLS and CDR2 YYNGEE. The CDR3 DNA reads TGTGCCAGCAGCGTAGGAGGGAGAGGGCCAGATACGCAGTATTTT. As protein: CASSVGGRGPDTQYF.

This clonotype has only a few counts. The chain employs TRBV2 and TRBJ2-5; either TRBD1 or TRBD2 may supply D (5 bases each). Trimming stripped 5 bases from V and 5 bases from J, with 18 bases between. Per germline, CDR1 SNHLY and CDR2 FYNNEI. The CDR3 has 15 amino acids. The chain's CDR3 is CASSPPVRGPETQYF. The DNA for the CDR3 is TGTGCCAGCAGTCCCCCCGTCCGGGGACCGGAGACCCAGTACTTC.

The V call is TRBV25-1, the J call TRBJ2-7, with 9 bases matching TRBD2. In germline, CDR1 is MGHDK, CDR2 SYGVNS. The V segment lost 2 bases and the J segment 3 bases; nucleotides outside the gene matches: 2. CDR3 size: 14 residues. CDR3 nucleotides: TGTGCCAGCAGTGAAGCTAGCGGGAACTACGAGCAGTACTTC. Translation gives CASSEASGNYEQYF.

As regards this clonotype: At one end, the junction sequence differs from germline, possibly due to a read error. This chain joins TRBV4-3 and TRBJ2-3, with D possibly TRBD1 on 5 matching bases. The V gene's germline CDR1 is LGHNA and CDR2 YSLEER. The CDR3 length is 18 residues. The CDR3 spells CASSQEGLGREKPDTQNF. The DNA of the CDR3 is TGCGCCAGCAGCCAAGAGGGGCTTGGCAGGGAAAAACCAGATACGCAAAATTTT.

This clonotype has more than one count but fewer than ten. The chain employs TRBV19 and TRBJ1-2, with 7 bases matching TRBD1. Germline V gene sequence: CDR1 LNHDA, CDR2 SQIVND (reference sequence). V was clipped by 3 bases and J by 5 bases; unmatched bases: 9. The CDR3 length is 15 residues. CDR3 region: CASSISSTGRYGYTF. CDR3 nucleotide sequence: TGTGCCAGTAGTATTTCCTCGACAGGGCGATATGGCTACACCTTC.

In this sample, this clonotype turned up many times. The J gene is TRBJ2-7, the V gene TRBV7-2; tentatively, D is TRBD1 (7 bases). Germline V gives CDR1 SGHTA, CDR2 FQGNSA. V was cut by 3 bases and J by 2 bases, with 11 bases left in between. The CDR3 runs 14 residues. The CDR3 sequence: CASSFRGEAYEQYF. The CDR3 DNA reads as TGTGCCAGCAGCTTCAGGGGGGAAGCCTACGAGCAGTACTTC.

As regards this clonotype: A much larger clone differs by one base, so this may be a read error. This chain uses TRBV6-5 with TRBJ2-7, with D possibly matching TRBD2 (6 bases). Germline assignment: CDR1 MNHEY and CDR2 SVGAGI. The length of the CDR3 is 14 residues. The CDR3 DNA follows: TGTGCCAGCAGTCACCGGGGAGGCTCCTACGAGCGGTACTTC. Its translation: CASSHRGGSYERYF.

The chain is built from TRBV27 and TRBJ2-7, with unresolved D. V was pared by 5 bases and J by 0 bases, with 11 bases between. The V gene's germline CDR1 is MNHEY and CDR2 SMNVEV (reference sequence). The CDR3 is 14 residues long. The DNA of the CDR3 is TGTGCCAGCAGTACTCGCCTGAGCTCCTACGAGCAGTACTTC. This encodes CASSTRLSSYEQYF.

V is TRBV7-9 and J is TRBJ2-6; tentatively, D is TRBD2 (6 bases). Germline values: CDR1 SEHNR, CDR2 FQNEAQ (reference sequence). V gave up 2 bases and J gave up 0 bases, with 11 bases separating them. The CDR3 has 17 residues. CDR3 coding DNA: TGTGCCAGCAGCTTATCCCGGGGGAGCTCTGGGGCCAACGTCCTGACTTTC. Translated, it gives CASSLSRGSSGANVLTF.

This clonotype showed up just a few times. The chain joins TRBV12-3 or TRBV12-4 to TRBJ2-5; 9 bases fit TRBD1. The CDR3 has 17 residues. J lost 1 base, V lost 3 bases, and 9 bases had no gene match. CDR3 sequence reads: CASSFGRTGGSQETQYF. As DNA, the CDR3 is TGTGCCAGCAGTTTCGGCCGTACAGGGGGCTCCCAAGAGACCCAGTACTTC.

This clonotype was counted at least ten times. The CDR3 nucleotides are TGCGCCAGCAGCTTGGCTCTCCTTGGGGTACAAGAGACCCAGTACTTC. Amino acids: CASSLALLGVQETQYF. V and J are TRBV5-1 and TRBJ2-5; D gene unclear. Germline-derived CDR1 and CDR2 are SGHRS and YFSETQ. The CDR3 spans 16 residues. Trimming pared 0 bases from V and 2 bases from J, leaving 14 bases between.